This TCR beta chain comes out of a study of blood T cell repertoires in COVID-19. Study-wide context: Acute and convalescent COVID-19 samples came from the United States, Italy and Spain. In each case, the material was cDNA or gDNA derived from T cells, B-cell-depleted T cells, or PBMCs.

Germline loops: CDR1 SNHLY, CDR2 FYNNEI. CDR3 size: 12 residues. V was shortened by 4 bases and J by 4 bases, with 8 bases between the two germline ends. As originally analysed: Counts of nucleated cells, estimated from reference gene primer amplification, were obtained. Sequencing was performed with immunoSEQ multiplex PCR; in TCRdb, only in-frame clones are kept and a portion is missing. The V and J calls and clone size are taken from that table; D and trimming were inferred from the DNA. This repertoire shows over 60,000 clones, over 75% found once; its top ten account for 8.5% to 10%. This receptor was identified in a human donor in a cohort sampled during active COVID-19. The specimen was peripheral blood. The chain is built from TRBV2 and TRBJ2-7; D is ambiguous. The CDR3 spells CASSAMEYEQYF. CDR3 nucleotides: TGTGCCAGCAGTGCTATGGAGTACGAGCAGTACTTC.